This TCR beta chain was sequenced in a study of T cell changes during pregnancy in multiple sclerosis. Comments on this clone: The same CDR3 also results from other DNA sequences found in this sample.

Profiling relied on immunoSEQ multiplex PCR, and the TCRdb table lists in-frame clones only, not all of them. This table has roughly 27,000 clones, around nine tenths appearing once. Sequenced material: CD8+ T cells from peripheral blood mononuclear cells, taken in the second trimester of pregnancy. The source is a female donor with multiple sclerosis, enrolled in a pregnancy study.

The CDR3 nucleotides are TGTGCCACCAGCCGGGACAGAGAGAGTTACGAGCAGTACTTC. Translated: CATSRDRESYEQYF. The chain uses TRBV15 and TRBJ2-7; 7 bases map to TRBD1. The CDR3 totals 14 residues. J lost 4 bases, V lost 5 bases, and 8 bases had no gene match. From germline, CDR1 is LNHNV and CDR2 YYDKDF (reference sequence).